This T cell receptor (beta chain) came from a study of response to subunit inactivated influenza vaccine. Each CDR3 protein is one row after TCRdb ran MiXCR on the RT-PCR reads. The sample shows 500,000 to 600,000 distinct CDR3 sequences, about 15% of them seen only once. The V gene's germline CDR1 is DFQATT and CDR2 SNEGSKA (reference sequence). The CDR3 spans 16 residues. The ends lost 2 bases at V and 0 bases at J; junction bases unmatched: 9. The sequences come from CD4+ T cells sorted from PBMCs, collected approximately 25 months after vaccination. The rearrangement uses TRBV20-1 and TRBJ1-1; 7 positions match TRBD1. The sequence was obtained from a man between 50 and 70 years old who received an inactivated influenza vaccine. Here the CDR3 DNA reads TGCAGTGCTAGAAAGGGGGTACAGGGGTTGAACACTGAAGCTTTCTTT. It specifies CSARKGVQGLNTEAFF.